The 17 T cell receptor beta chains below come from one sample, sequenced in a study of T cell repertoires in ileal Crohn's disease. Time point described: inflamed ileum from the surgical specimen. Profiling relied on immunoSEQ multiplex PCR, and the TCRdb table lists in-frame clones only, not all of them. The sample gives about 15,000 clones, more than 75% of which show up once; 4% to 4.5% is in the top ten. The sequenced material came from ileal tissue. These receptors came from an adult with Crohn's disease.

The table lists this clone with a count of one. This rearrangement joins TRBV2 to TRBJ1-2; D is unresolved. The CDR3 sequence is 13 residues long. CDR1 and CDR2 (germline): SNHLY, FYNNEI. The ends were cut back, 10 bases at V and 4 bases at J, with 16 bases in the middle. This CDR3 reads CANSGPGGYGYTF. The CDR3 region has the DNA TGTGCCAACTCTGGGCCAGGAGGCTATGGCTACACCTTC. Using reference TRBV2 and TRBJ1-2 for the parts outside the CDR3, the full variable domain is EPEVTQTPSHQVTQMGQEVILRCVPISNHLYFYWYRQILGQKVEFLVSFYNNEISEKSEIFDDQFSVERPDGSNFTLKIRSTKLEDSAMYFCANSGPGGYGYTFGSGTRLTVV.

This clone was seen just once. The rearrangement uses TRBV5-1 and TRBJ2-7; 8 bases map to TRBD2. Trimming removed 4 bases from V and 3 bases from J; junction bases left unmatched: 3. CDR1 and CDR2 (germline): SGHRS, YFSETQ. This CDR3 is 13 amino acids long. CDR3 loop: CASSAGTSYEQYF. In DNA, the CDR3 is TGCGCCAGCAGCGCCGGGACTAGCTACGAGCAGTACTTC.

This chain joins TRBV7-8 and TRBJ1-2; a possible D gene is TRBD1 (6 bases). The V and J ends lost 1 base and 7 bases respectively, with 16 bases between them. The germline V gene has CDR1 SGHVS and CDR2 FQNEAQ. The CDR3 has 15 amino acids. CDR3 sequence (DNA): TGTGCCAGCAGCTTAGACGTCCCAGGGGCTCCTGGCTACACCTTC. Translating it yields CASSLDVPGAPGYTF.

The sample holds one count of this clone. The chain links TRBV6-5 to TRBJ2-1; D is undetermined. This CDR3 has 12 residues. Between the trimmed V and J ends, which lost 5 bases and 15 bases, there was a span of 17 bases. Germline-derived CDR1 and CDR2 are MNHEY and SVGAGI. The CDR3, as DNA: TGTGCCAGCAGTGAAGACGGCCAACGGATGTTCTTC. Encoded protein: CASSEDGQRMFF.

This clone was seen only once. The chain combines TRBV29-1 with TRBJ1-1; D remains ambiguous. The CDR3 spans 11 residues. Germline V gene lookup returns CDR1 SQVTM and CDR2 ANQGSEA. V lost 6 bases and J 6 bases, leaving 11 bases between the germline ends. CDR3 nucleotides: TGCAGCGTCAAGCCGGGCGCTGAAGCTTTCTTT. This sequence encodes CSVKPGAEAFF.

The V and J genes are TRBV12-5 and TRBJ2-5; D gene unclear. This CDR3 spans 12 amino acids. The V end lost 7 bases, the J end lost 3 bases, and 9 bases lay between the germline ends. Germline loops: CDR1 LGHNT, CDR2 FRNRAP. The CDR3 protein is CASALKEETQYF. Here the CDR3 DNA reads TGTGCTAGTGCCCTTAAAGAAGAGACCCAGTACTTC.

This clone was seen just once. The chain links TRBV11-1 to TRBJ2-7; the D call may be TRBD1 or TRBD2 (5 bases each). The CDR3 consists of 16 residues. Germline values: CDR1 SGHAT, CDR2 FQDESV (reference sequence). Trimming stripped 1 base from V and 1 base from J, with 14 bases between. CDR3 residues: CASSLGGPGTSYEQYF. The CDR3 region has the DNA TGTGCCAGCAGCTTAGGAGGGCCAGGGACGTCCTACGAGCAGTACTTC.

This chain connects TRBV18 to TRBJ2-2; weak D call: TRBD2 (6 bases). CDR3 length: 17 residues. V was clipped by 3 bases and J by 0 bases, with 14 bases between them. Germline-derived CDR1 and CDR2 are KGHSH and LQKENI. CDR3 DNA: TGTGCCAGCTCACCTCCCTCCCGGGGGTCGAACACCGGGGAGCTGTTTTTT. As protein: CASSPPSRGSNTGELFF.

This clone came up a few times. The chain has TRBV7-3 and TRBJ2-6; unclear D gene. Germline V gene lookup returns CDR1 SGHTA and CDR2 FQGTGA. V was clipped by 2 bases and J by 0 bases, with 5 bases between them. CDR3 length equals 15 residues. CDR3 sequence: CASSLQSSGANVLTF. DNA for the CDR3: TGTGCCAGCAGCTTACAGAGCTCTGGGGCCAACGTCCTGACTTTC.

This chain links TRBV5-6 with TRBJ1-3, with 7 nucleotides matching TRBD1. The ends lost 4 bases at V and 0 bases at J; junction bases unmatched: 4. In germline, CDR1 is SGHDT, CDR2 YYEEEE. This CDR3 is 15 amino acids long. CDR3 residues: CASSVGTVSGNTIYF. DNA of the CDR3: TGTGCCAGCAGCGTGGGGACAGTCTCTGGAAACACCATATATTTT.

The CDR3 protein is CASSQERTYSGNTIYF. The CDR3 region has the DNA TGTGCCAGCAGCCAAGAACGGACCTACTCTGGAAACACCATATATTTT. The rearrangement joins TRBV4-2 to TRBJ1-3; the D is unclear. This CDR3 contains 16 residues. V lost 0 bases to trimming and J lost 0 bases, with 9 bases between them. The germline CDR1 and CDR2 sequences are LGHNA and YNFKEQ.

This sequence joins TRBV4-1 and TRBJ1-1; no definite D call. CDR1 is MGHRA and CDR2 is YSYEKL in the germline V gene. This CDR3 has 13 residues. With 1 base removed from V and 1 base from J, the gap between germline ends came to 4 bases. The CDR3 nucleotides read TGCGCCAGCAGCCAAGGCCAGAACACTGAAGCTTTCTTT. Translating it yields CASSQGQNTEAFF.

The J gene is TRBJ1-1, the V gene TRBV6-6, with D hard to call. CDR3 length: 13 amino acids. The V end was cut by 5 bases, the J end by 1 base, with 8 bases between. Germline-derived CDR1 and CDR2 are MNHNY and SVGAGI (reference sequence). This chain's CDR3 is CASSPPQNTEAFF. The DNA for the CDR3 is TGTGCCAGCAGTCCCCCTCAGAACACTGAAGCTTTCTTT.

This clone was observed a handful of times. The V and J genes are TRBV14 and TRBJ2-7, with D unresolved. CDR3 length equals 14 residues. CDR1 is SGHDN, CDR2 FVKESK, per germline. V lost 4 bases to trimming and J lost 2 bases, with 12 bases between them. The CDR3 reads CASSPYPTPYEQYF. In DNA form, the CDR3 reads TGTGCCAGCAGCCCCTACCCAACACCCTACGAGCAGTACTTC.

The chain carries TRBV11-3 and TRBJ1-2; the D gene is possibly TRBD1 (6 bases). V dropped 10 bases and J dropped 8 bases, with 20 bases sitting between them. Germline CDR1 reads SGHNT; CDR2 reads YENEEA. The CDR3 length is 13 residues. CDR3 amino acids: CATLPTGFGGYTF. CDR3 nucleotide sequence: TGTGCCACTCTCCCTACAGGGTTTGGAGGCTACACCTTC.

The chain is built from TRBV4-3 and TRBJ2-1; perhaps TRBD2 as D (6 bases). This CDR3 is 17 amino acids long. V shed 0 bases and J shed 8 bases, with 20 bases lying between them. In germline, CDR1 is LGHNA, CDR2 YSLEER. The CDR3 coding sequence is TGCGCCAGCAGCCAAGAAGGGACGGGGTTTATAGCGGATGAGCAGTTCTTC. Encoded protein: CASSQEGTGFIADEQFF.

The gene calls are TRBV20-1 and TRBJ2-3; D unclear. Germline loops: CDR1 DFQATT, CDR2 SNEGSKA (reference sequence). The CDR3 loop spans 11 amino acids. Trimming shortened V by 3 bases and J by 3 bases, and 4 bases separated the two germline ends. The CDR3 reads CSASWTDTQYF. The CDR3 coding sequence is TGCAGTGCTAGTTGGACAGATACGCAGTATTTT.